This T cell receptor beta chain was retrieved from a study of T cells in Graves' hyperthyroidism and ophthalmopathy. Study-wide points: Most clonotypes expanded in the thyroid (above 0.001) were also present in blood.

Authors of the study amplified TCR beta CDR3 regions from RNA transcripts. RT-PCR in the first round (using the HTBI primer set) targeted the TCR CDR3. TCRdb reprocessed the multiplex PCR reads via MiXCR and lists one record per CDR3 protein. This sample has approximately 600,000 distinct CDR3 sequences, with roughly 14% found just once. For ophthalmopathy patients, the Clinical Activity Score was at least 3 and the NOSPECS grade at least 4; duration was under 3 months. Uncontrolled infections, other autoimmune diseases, pregnancy or lactation led to exclusion of patients. Isolation of PBMCs was performed on 8.5 to 10 ml fresh peripheral blood. This CDR3 has 15 amino acids. Germline CDR1 reads SGDLS; CDR2 reads YYNGEE. The V end was cut by 1 base, the J end by 3 bases, with 11 bases between. This clonotype was detected many times. Its antigen is unidentified.

This clonotype originated in a woman aged 40 to 50 with Graves' ophthalmopathy. The sample comprised blood. This chain links TRBV9 with TRBJ1-5, with D tentatively TRBD1 (6 bases). The CDR3 protein is CASSVTGGINQPQHF. In DNA form, the CDR3 reads TGTGCCAGCAGCGTAACCGGGGGCATCAATCAGCCCCAGCATTTT.